These T cell receptor beta chains were read from a single sample in a study of blood T cells in healthy people across ages. TCRdb re-derived calls from the 5' RACE reads in MiXCR, one entry per CDR3 protein. There are around 780,000 distinct CDR3 sequences in the sample; around 50% occur only once, and around a quarter lies in the top ten. The sequenced material came from blood. The receptors originated from a middle-aged man in good health. The CDR3 runs from the conserved cysteine through the conserved F or W. D genes are given only for firm matches. The size entry is marked missing in some rows and otherwise reads once, few, many or a size class.

V: TRBV20-1; J: TRBJ1-2; D: -; size: -; CDR3: CSAILGFDGYTF; DNA: TGCAGTGCTATCTTGGGTTTCGATGGCTACACCTTC
V: TRBV5-1; J: TRBJ1-6; D: -; size: few; CDR3: CASSLAGNSPLHF; DNA: TGCGCCAGCAGCTTGGCCGGGAATTCACCCCTCCACTTT
V: TRBV6-5; J: TRBJ1-1; D: -; size: -; CDR3: CASSYVGRTEAFF; DNA: TGTGCCAGCAGTTACGTTGGGCGCACTGAAGCTTTCTTT
V: TRBV27; J: TRBJ2-7; D: TRBD2; size: -; CDR3: CASSSGTSGNIADYEQYF; DNA: TGTGCCAGCAGTTCTGGGACTAGCGGTAACATCGCCGACTACGAGCAGTACTTC
V: TRBV7-8; J: TRBJ1-4; D: TRBD1; size: -; CDR3: CASSLVTGAEKLFF; DNA: TGTGCCAGCAGCTTAGTAACAGGGGCGGAAAAACTGTTTTTT
V: TRBV6-5; J: TRBJ1-5; D: -; size: -; CDR3: CASKPGFWRSNQPQHF; DNA: TGTGCCAGCAAACCGGGGTTTTGGCGGTCCAATCAGCCCCAGCATTTT
V: TRBV27; J: TRBJ2-7; D: TRBD1; size: -; CDR3: CASSLWTGSPLHEQYF; DNA: TGTGCCAGCAGTTTATGGACAGGATCCCCTTTGCACGAGCAGTACTTC
V: TRBV3-1; J: TRBJ2-6; D: -; size: -; CDR3: CASSHPRGARGANVLTF; DNA: TGTGCCAGCAGCCACCCCCGGGGGGCGCGAGGGGCCAACGTCCTGACTTTC
V: TRBV24-1; J: TRBJ2-7; D: -; size: few; CDR3: CATSVRHITSYEQYF; DNA: TGTGCCACCAGTGTCCGGCATATAACGTCCTACGAGCAGTACTTC
V: TRBV20-1; J: TRBJ2-3; D: TRBD1; size: -; CDR3: CSALTGDGTDTQYF; DNA: TGCAGTGCCCTGACAGGGGATGGCACAGATACGCAGTATTTT
V: TRBV20-1; J: TRBJ1-6; D: -; size: -; CDR3: CSARGFGQGRRGSYNSPLHF; DNA: TGCAGTGCTAGAGGTTTCGGTCAGGGACGAAGGGGTTCCTATAATTCACCCCTCCACTTT
V: TRBV12-3/TRBV12-4; J: TRBJ2-4; D: -; size: few; CDR3: CASRRTREQYF; DNA: TGTGCCAGCAGACGTACACGGGAGCAGTACTTC
V: TRBV7-9; J: TRBJ2-1; D: TRBD2; size: few; CDR3: CASSFPKSGGRTTREFF; DNA: TGTGCCAGCAGCTTCCCCAAGTCGGGCGGGAGGACTACAAGGGAGTTCTTC
V: TRBV7-2; J: TRBJ2-4; D: -; size: -; CDR3: CASSLEGVAKNIQYF; DNA: TGTGCCAGCAGCTTAGAGGGGGTAGCCAAAAACATTCAGTACTTC
V: TRBV25-1; J: TRBJ1-2; D: -; size: -; CDR3: CASSEFGGAEGYTF; DNA: TGTGCCAGCAGTGAATTTGGGGGGGCTGAGGGCTACACCTTC
V: TRBV29-1; J: TRBJ1-2; D: -; size: -; CDR3: CTLGGGYTF; DNA: TGCACGCTGGGGGGCGGCTACACCTTC
V: TRBV9; J: TRBJ2-7; D: TRBD1; size: -; CDR3: CASSLTGTGGVLGEQYF; DNA: TGTGCCAGCAGCCTCACCGGGACAGGGGGCGTTCTTGGCGAGCAGTACTTC
V: TRBV4-2; J: TRBJ2-1; D: -; size: -; CDR3: CASSQGGYGGAGNEQFF; DNA: TGTGCCAGCAGCCAAGGGGGCTACGGAGGGGCAGGAAATGAGCAGTTCTTC
V: TRBV9; J: TRBJ1-1; D: -; size: few; CDR3: CASSPQNEAFF; DNA: TGTGCCAGCAGCCCCCAAAATGAAGCTTTCTTT
V: TRBV12-3/TRBV12-4; J: TRBJ2-6; D: TRBD1; size: -; CDR3: CASRPDRGGANVLTF; DNA: TGTGCCAGCAGACCCGACAGGGGGGGGGCCAACGTCCTGACTTTC
V: TRBV5-1; J: TRBJ2-5; D: TRBD1; size: few; CDR3: CASSSTGQQQYF; DNA: TGCGCCAGCAGCTCGACGGGACAGCAGCAGTACTTC
V: TRBV20-1; J: TRBJ1-5; D: -; size: -; CDR3: CSARLGTLYSNQPQHF; DNA: TGCAGTGCTAGACTGGGTACCCTTTATAGCAATCAGCCCCAGCATTTT
V: TRBV20-1; J: TRBJ2-7; D: -; size: -; CDR3: CSARRSPYNEQYF; DNA: TGCAGTGCTCGTAGGAGTCCCTACAATGAGCAGTACTTC
V: TRBV28; J: TRBJ2-5; D: TRBD1; size: -; CDR3: CASSLQGQVETQYF; DNA: TGTGCCAGCAGTTTACAGGGACAGGTAGAGACCCAGTACTTC
V: TRBV6-6; J: TRBJ1-2; D: -; size: -; CDR3: CATKSGAVTGYGYTF; DNA: TGTGCCACCAAAAGCGGGGCTGTTACAGGCTATGGCTACACCTTC
V: TRBV5-4; J: TRBJ2-7; D: TRBD2; size: many; CDR3: CASSRAGEYEQYF; DNA: TGTGCCAGCAGCCGAGCGGGAGAATACGAGCAGTACTTC
V: TRBV7-2; J: TRBJ2-7; D: -; size: -; CDR3: CASSLDGLHEQYF; DNA: TGTGCCAGCAGCTTGGATGGGCTCCACGAGCAGTACTTC
V: TRBV20-1; J: TRBJ2-3; D: TRBD2; size: -; CDR3: CSARNRLAGETDTQYF; DNA: TGCAGTGCTAGAAATCGACTAGCGGGGGAGACAGATACGCAGTATTTT
V: TRBV6-6; J: TRBJ1-6; D: TRBD1; size: -; CDR3: CASSRLGQGVNSPLHF; DNA: TGTGCCAGCAGTCGCCTCGGACAGGGGGTGAATTCACCCCTCCACTTT
V: TRBV28; J: TRBJ2-1; D: -; size: -; CDR3: CVSSSVDYYNEQFF; DNA: TGTGTCAGCAGTTCTGTGGACTACTACAATGAGCAGTTCTTC
V: TRBV27; J: TRBJ2-6; D: -; size: few; CDR3: CASSPRGPLLPTLTRKAGANVLTF; DNA: TGTGCCAGCAGTCCCAGGGGCCCCCTCCTCCCGACCCTGACCAGGAAGGCTGGGGCCAACGTCCTGACTTTC
V: TRBV7-9; J: TRBJ2-3; D: TRBD2; size: few; CDR3: CASSFSGGTPPSTDTQYF; DNA: TGTGCCAGCAGTTTTAGCGGGGGGACTCCTCCTAGCACAGATACGCAGTATTTT
V: TRBV6-2/TRBV6-3; J: TRBJ1-4; D: -; size: -; CDR3: CASSRDEGFEKLFF; DNA: TGTGCCAGCAGCCGGGACGAAGGGTTCGAAAAACTGTTTTTT
V: TRBV9; J: TRBJ2-2; D: -; size: -; CDR3: CASSVFSTENTGELFF; DNA: TGTGCCAGCAGCGTCTTCTCGACAGAGAACACCGGGGAGCTGTTTTTT
V: TRBV27; J: TRBJ2-4; D: -; size: -; CDR3: CASSPRERGASWDIQYF; DNA: TGTGCCAGCAGTCCGCGAGAGAGAGGAGCTTCGTGGGACATTCAGTACTTC
V: TRBV6-1; J: TRBJ2-7; D: TRBD2; size: -; CDR3: CASAGLAGYEQYF; DNA: TGTGCCAGCGCGGGACTAGCGGGTTACGAGCAGTACTTC
V: TRBV7-2; J: TRBJ2-3; D: -; size: -; CDR3: CASSLEWTDTQYF; DNA: TGTGCCAGCAGCTTAGAATGGACAGATACGCAGTATTTT
V: TRBV6-1; J: TRBJ2-1; D: TRBD1; size: -; CDR3: CASSEPGQGLYNEQFF; DNA: TGTGCCAGCAGTGAACCGGGACAGGGGCTCTACAATGAGCAGTTCTTC
V: TRBV28; J: TRBJ2-5; D: -; size: -; CDR3: CASSPGQNNEQYF; DNA: TGTGCCAGCAGTCCAGGACAGAACAATGAGCAGTACTTC
V: TRBV6-2/TRBV6-3; J: TRBJ1-5; D: TRBD1; size: -; CDR3: CASRKDRASNQPQHF; DNA: TGTGCCAGCAGGAAAGACAGGGCTAGCAATCAGCCCCAGCATTTT
V: TRBV9; J: TRBJ2-2; D: -; size: -; CDR3: CASSVPQGGGELFF; DNA: TGTGCCAGCAGCGTACCACAGGGAGGCGGGGAGCTGTTTTTT
V: TRBV4-1; J: TRBJ2-7; D: -; size: -; CDR3: CASSQDRAQYEQYF; DNA: TGCGCCAGCAGCCAAGATCGGGCGCAATACGAGCAGTACTTC
V: TRBV11-2; J: TRBJ1-1; D: -; size: -; CDR3: CASSLEQGTEAFF; DNA: TGTGCCAGCAGCTTAGAACAGGGAACTGAAGCTTTCTTT
V: TRBV5-4; J: TRBJ2-1; D: TRBD2; size: -; CDR3: CASSHLAGPFPYEQFF; DNA: TGTGCCAGCAGCCATTTAGCGGGACCTTTCCCCTACGAGCAGTTCTTC
V: TRBV7-2; J: TRBJ2-7; D: TRBD2; size: -; CDR3: CASSSRLAVHEQYF; DNA: TGTGCCAGCAGCTCCCGACTAGCAGTACACGAGCAGTACTTC
V: TRBV11-3; J: TRBJ2-7; D: TRBD2; size: -; CDR3: CASSSGTSGRITYEQYF; DNA: TGTGCCAGCAGCTCCGGGACTAGCGGGAGGATTACCTACGAGCAGTACTTC
V: TRBV20-1; J: TRBJ1-4; D: -; size: -; CDR3: CSASRGTNEKLFF; DNA: TGCAGTGCTAGCAGGGGAACTAATGAAAAACTGTTTTTT